These 3 T cell receptor beta chains originate from one sample sequenced in a study of T cells in Graves' hyperthyroidism and ophthalmopathy. The source material, RNA transcripts, was used to amplify TCR beta CDR3 regions. TCR CDR3 underwent first-round RT-PCR with the HTBI primer set. Via MiXCR, TCRdb re-called the multiplex PCR reads, giving one row per CDR3 protein. This sample has 650,000 to 800,000 distinct CDR3 sequences, with 45% found just once. The sequenced sample was peripheral blood or thyroid tissue (not recorded which). These receptors were taken from an adult man with Graves' disease, either hyperthyroidism or ophthalmopathy (not recorded which).

This clonotype was detected a few times. At one end the junction does not follow the germline gene, possibly because of a read error. The rearrangement joins TRBV6-1 to TRBJ1-6, with TRBD1 as a possible D gene (5 bases). The CDR3 covers 12 residues. The germline gives CDR1 MNHNS, CDR2 SASEGT. CDR3 in amino acids: CASSEAVGDSDF. CDR3 bases: TGTGCCAGCAGTGAAGCGGTGGGGGATTCAGACTTT.

In its sample, this clonotype was seen a few times. V gene TRBV7-9 combines with J gene TRBJ1-1; D gene ambiguous. Germline CDR1 SEHNR, CDR2 FQNEAQ (reference sequence). The CDR3 consists of 12 residues. V was cut by 6 bases and J by 6 bases, with 11 bases left in between. CDR3 protein: CASSPTGSEAFF. DNA of the CDR3: TGTGCCAGCAGTCCCACGGGGTCTGAAGCTTTCTTT. The entire variable domain, with the rest obtained from reference TRBV7-9 and TRBJ1-1, is as follows: DTGVSQNPRHKITKRGQNVTFRCDPISEHNRLYWYRQTLGQGPEFLTYFQNEAQLEKSRLLSDRFSAERPKGSFSTLEIQRTEQGDSAMYLCASSPTGSEAFFGQGTRLTVV.

This clonotype was counted at least ten times. The chain couples TRBV7-8 to TRBJ1-5, with D possibly TRBD1 on 5 matching bases. V was shortened by 5 bases and J by 3 bases, with 17 bases between the two germline ends. This CDR3 is built from 16 residues. CDR1 and CDR2 from the germline V gene are SGHVS and FQNEAQ. Here the CDR3 DNA reads TGTGCCAGCAGCCCGGACGGGACCCGGGACAATCAGCCCCAGCATTTT. Protein: CASSPDGTRDNQPQHF.